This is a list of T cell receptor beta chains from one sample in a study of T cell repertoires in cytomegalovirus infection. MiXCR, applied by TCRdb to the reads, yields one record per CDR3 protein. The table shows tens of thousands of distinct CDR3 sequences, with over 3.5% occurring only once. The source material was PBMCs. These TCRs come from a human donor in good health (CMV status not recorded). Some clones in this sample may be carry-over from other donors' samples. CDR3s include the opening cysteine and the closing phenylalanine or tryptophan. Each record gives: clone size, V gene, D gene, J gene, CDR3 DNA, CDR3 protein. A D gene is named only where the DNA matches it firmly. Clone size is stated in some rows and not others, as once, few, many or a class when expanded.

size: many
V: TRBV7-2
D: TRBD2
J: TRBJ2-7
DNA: TGTGCCAGCAGCTACGGGACTAGCGGGAGTCGCGAGCAGTACTTC
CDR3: CASSYGTSGSREQYF

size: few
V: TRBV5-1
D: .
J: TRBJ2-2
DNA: TGCGCCAGCAGCTCCCAAGGGAACACCGGGGAGCTGTTTTTT
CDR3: CASSSQGNTGELFF

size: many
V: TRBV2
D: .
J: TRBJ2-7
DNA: TGTGCCAGCAGTGAGCAGGCCTACGAGCAGTACTTC
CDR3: CASSEQAYEQYF

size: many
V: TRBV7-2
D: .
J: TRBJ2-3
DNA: TGTGCCAGCAGCCCCGTAACAGGTAGCACAGATACGCAGTATTTT
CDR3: CASSPVTGSTDTQYF

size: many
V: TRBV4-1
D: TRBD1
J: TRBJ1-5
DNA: TGCGCCAGCAGCCAAGGTGAGGGGGCGAGCAATCAGCCCCAGCATTTT
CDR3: CASSQGEGASNQPQHF

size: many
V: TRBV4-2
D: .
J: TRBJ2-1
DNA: TGTGCCAGCAGCCAAGGGGGCTCCTACAATGAGCAGTTCTTC
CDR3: CASSQGGSYNEQFF

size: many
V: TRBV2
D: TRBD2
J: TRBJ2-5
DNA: TGTGCCAGCAGTGAAGCGGGGGGGAATCAGGAGACCCAGTACTTC
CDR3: CASSEAGGNQETQYF

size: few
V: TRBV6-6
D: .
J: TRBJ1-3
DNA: TGTGCCAGCACCCTAGGCGGAAACACCATATATTTT
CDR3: CASTLGGNTIYF

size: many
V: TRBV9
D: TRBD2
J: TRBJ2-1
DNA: TGTGCCAGCAGACCTAATGGGGGGGGCTACAATGAGCAGTTCTTC
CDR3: CASRPNGGGYNEQFF

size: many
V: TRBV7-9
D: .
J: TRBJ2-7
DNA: TGTGCCAGCAGCTCCACAGAAGCCTACGAGCAGTACTTC
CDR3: CASSSTEAYEQYF

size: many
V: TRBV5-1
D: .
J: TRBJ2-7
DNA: TGCGCCAGCAGCTTCGAAGTGAGGAGTAACTCCTACGAGCAGTACTTC
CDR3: CASSFEVRSNSYEQYF

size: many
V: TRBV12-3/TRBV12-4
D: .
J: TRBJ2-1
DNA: TGTGCCAGCAGTTCCTTGTACAATGAGCAGTTCTTC
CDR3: CASSSLYNEQFF

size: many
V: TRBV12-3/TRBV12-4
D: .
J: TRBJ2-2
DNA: TGTGCCAGCAGACCTTACTTGGCAGCCACCACCGGGGAGCTGTTTTTT
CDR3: CASRPYLAATTGELFF

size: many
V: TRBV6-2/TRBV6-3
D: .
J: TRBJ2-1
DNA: TGTGCCAGCAGTTACTCTCCCCCCGTCTACAATGAGCAGTTCTTC
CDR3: CASSYSPPVYNEQFF

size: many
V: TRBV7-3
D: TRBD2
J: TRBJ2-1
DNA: TGTGCCAGCAGCTTAAGGGGAGGGACTGGTTACAATGAGCAGTTCTTC
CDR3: CASSLRGGTGYNEQFF

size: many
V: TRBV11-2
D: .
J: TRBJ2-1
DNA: TGTGCCAGCAGCAATACCTCGGGAAAGGGGAATGAGCAGTTCTTC
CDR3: CASSNTSGKGNEQFF

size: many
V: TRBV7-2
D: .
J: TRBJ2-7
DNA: TGTGCCAGCAGCTTAACGGCCAGCTCCGAGAACCGTATCCACGAGCAGTACTTC
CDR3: CASSLTASSENRIHEQYF

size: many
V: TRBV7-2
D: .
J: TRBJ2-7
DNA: TGTGCCAGCAGCTTAGTGTCAAGCGGCCGCTACGAGCAGTACTTC
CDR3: CASSLVSSGRYEQYF

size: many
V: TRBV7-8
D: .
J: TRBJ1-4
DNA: TGTGCCAGCAGCTTCCGGGCAGGGGAAAAACTGTTTTTT
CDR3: CASSFRAGEKLFF

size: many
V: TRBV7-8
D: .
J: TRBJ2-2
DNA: TGTGCCAGCAGTTCGAGGGGGGAAGGTATCAGAGGACCCGGGGAGCTGTTTTTT
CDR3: CASSSRGEGIRGPGELFF

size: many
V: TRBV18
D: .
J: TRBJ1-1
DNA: TGTGCCAGCTCACCCGGGATGAGTACTGAAGCTTTCTTT
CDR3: CASSPGMSTEAFF

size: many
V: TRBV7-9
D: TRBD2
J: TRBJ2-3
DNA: TGTGCCAGCAGCCGGGGACTAGCGGCGAGCACAGATACGCAGTATTTT
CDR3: CASSRGLAASTDTQYF

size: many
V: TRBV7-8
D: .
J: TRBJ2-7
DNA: TGTGCCAGCAGCTTAGGTCAGTACTACGAGCAGTACTTC
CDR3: CASSLGQYYEQYF

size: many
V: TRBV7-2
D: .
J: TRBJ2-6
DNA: TGTGCCAGCAGCTTATTTTCTGGGGCCAACGTCCTGACTTTC
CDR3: CASSLFSGANVLTF

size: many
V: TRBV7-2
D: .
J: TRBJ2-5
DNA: TGTGCCAGCAGCTTCAGCAAAGAGACCCAGTACTTC
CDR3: CASSFSKETQYF

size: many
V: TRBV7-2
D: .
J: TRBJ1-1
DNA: TGTGCCAGCAGCTTAGCGCGAGGTAGGGACACTGAAGCTTTCTTT
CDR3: CASSLARGRDTEAFF

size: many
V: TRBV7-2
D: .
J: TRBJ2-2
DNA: TGTGCCAGCAGCTTGGGTGGGGGGCCCAACACCGGGGAGCTGTTTTTT
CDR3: CASSLGGGPNTGELFF

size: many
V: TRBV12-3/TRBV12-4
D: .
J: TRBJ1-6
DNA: TGTGCCAGCAGTTTACTAGGTCCACCTTCACCCCTCCACTTT
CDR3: CASSLLGPPSPLHF

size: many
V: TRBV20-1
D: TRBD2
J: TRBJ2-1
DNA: TGCAGTGCTAGAGATCTGACTAGCGGGAGGGCAGGTGAGCAGTTCTTC
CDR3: CSARDLTSGRAGEQFF

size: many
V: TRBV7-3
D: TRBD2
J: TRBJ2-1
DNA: TGTGCCAGCAGCCAAATAGCGGGAGGTACCTACAATGAGCAGTTCTTC
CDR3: CASSQIAGGTYNEQFF

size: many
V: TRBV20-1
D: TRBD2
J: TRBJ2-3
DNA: TGCAGTGCTATGACTAGCGGGAGTCCCGCAGATACGCAGTATTTT
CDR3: CSAMTSGSPADTQYF

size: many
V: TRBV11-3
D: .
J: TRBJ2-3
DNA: TGTGCCAGCAGCTCGGGACTGGAGGGCAACACAGATACGCAGTATTTT
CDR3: CASSSGLEGNTDTQYF

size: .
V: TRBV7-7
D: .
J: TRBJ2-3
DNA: TGTGCTAGCAGCGTTGCCCTGGGGGATACGCAGTATTTT
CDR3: CASSVALGDTQYF

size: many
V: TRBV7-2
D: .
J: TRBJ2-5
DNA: TGTGCCAGCAGTCGGACTCGCCCGTCGGAGACCCAGTACTTC
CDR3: CASSRTRPSETQYF

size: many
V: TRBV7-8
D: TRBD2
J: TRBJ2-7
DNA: TGTGCCAGCATTTTAGGGGCGGGGGACTCCTACGAGCAGTACTTC
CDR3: CASILGAGDSYEQYF

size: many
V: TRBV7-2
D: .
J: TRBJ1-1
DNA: TGTGCCAGCAGCTTACGGCAGGGCAGTGAAGCTTTCTTT
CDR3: CASSLRQGSEAFF

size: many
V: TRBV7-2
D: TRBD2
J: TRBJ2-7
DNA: TGTGCCAGCAGCCAAGCGGGATTCACCTACGAGCAGTACTTC
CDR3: CASSQAGFTYEQYF

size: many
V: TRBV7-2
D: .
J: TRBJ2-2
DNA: TGTGCCAGCAGCGACTATAACACCGGGGAGCTGTTTTTT
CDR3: CASSDYNTGELFF

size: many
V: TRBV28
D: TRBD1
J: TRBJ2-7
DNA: TGTGCCAGCAGCCGTGGACAGGGGGCGCGTGAGCAGTACTTC
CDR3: CASSRGQGAREQYF

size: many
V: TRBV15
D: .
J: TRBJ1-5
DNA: TGTGCCACCAGCAGAGATCGGACCCACCCCCAGCATTTT
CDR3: CATSRDRTHPQHF

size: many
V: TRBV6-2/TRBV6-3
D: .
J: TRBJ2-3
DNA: TGTGCCAGCAGTTTAGGGCCTTCTGGGCAGTATTTT
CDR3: CASSLGPSGQYF

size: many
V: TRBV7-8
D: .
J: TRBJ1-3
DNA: TGTGCCAGCGGGGCAGGACCCCACTCTGGAAACACCATATATTTT
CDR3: CASGAGPHSGNTIYF

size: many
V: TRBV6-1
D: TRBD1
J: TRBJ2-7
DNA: TGTGCCAGCAGTGAAATGTCAGGGGGAGACTACGAGCAGTACTTC
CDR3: CASSEMSGGDYEQYF

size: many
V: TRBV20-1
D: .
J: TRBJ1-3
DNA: TGCAGTGCCGTAGGGTCGGGGAAGGGATCTGGAAACACCATATATTTT
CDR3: CSAVGSGKGSGNTIYF

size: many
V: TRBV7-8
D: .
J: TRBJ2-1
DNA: TGTGCCAGCAGCTTAGGACCAGGGGACTACAATGAGCAGTTCTTC
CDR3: CASSLGPGDYNEQFF

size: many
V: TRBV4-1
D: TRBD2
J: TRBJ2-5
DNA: TGCGCCAGCAATAGCGGGAGTGGAGAGACCCAGTACTTC
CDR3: CASNSGSGETQYF

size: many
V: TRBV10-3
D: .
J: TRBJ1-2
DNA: TGTGCCATCAGTGTGTTAACAGGCACGCCCTCCGGCTACACCTTC
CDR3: CAISVLTGTPSGYTF

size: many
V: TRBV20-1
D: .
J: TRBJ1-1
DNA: TGCAGTGCTAGTTACCTCACTGAAGCTTTCTTT
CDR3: CSASYLTEAFF

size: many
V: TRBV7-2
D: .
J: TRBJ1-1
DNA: TGTGCCAGCAGCTTAGTTCGGAACACTGAAGCTTTCTTT
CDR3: CASSLVRNTEAFF

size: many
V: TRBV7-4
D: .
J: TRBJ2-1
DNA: TGTGCCAGCAGCTTAATGGGGGGCAATGAGCAGTTCTTC
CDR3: CASSLMGGNEQFF

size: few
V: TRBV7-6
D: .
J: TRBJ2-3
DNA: TGTGCCAGCAGCTTGACCCGGGACCACCTTTCAGATACGCAGTATTTT
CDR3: CASSLTRDHLSDTQYF

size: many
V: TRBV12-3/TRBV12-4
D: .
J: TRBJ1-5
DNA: TGTGCCAGCAGTTTATCGGGCCTCGGGGGGGGTAACAATCAGCCCCAGCATTTT
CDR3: CASSLSGLGGGNNQPQHF